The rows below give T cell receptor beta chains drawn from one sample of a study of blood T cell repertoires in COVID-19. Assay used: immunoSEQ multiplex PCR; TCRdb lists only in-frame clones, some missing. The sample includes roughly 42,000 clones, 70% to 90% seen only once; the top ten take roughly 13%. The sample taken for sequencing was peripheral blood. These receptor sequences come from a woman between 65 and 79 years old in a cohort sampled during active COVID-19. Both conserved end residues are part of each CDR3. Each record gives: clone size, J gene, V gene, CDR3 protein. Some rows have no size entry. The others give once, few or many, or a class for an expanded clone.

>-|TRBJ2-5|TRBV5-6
CASSPPDRSETQYF
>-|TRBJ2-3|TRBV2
CASSEDPHRPPHTDTQYF
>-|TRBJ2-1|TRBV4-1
CASTLLYSYNEQFF
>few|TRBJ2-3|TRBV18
CASSPPSTSGLGGTQYF
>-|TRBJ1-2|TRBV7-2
CASSPTQGAKYGYTF
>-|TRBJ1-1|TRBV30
CAWVTDTLNTEAFF
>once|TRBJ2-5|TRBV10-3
CAISAGIETQYF
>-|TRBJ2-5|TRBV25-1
CASSPNRDGETQYF
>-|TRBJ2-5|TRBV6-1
CASSDGTVETQYF
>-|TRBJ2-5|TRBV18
CASSPLVALGSTQYF
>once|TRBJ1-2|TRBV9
CASSGVGYGYTF
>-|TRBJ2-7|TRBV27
CASSSGRGYYEQYF
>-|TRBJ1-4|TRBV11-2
CASSLVDRGLKELFF
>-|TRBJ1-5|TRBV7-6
CASSSSFRTGHHNQPQHF
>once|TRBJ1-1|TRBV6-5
CASSSQGAGEAFF
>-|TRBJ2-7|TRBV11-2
CASSSERAGGRYEQYF
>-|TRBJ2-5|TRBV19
CASSATPGQGKETQYF
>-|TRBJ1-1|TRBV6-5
CASSYRRMNTEAFF
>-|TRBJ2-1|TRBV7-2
CASSYPGLAGDNEQFF
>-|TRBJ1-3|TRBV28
CASSSTGSGNTIYF
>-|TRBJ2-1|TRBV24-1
CATSDSTSSSYNEQFF
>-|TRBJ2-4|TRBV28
CASSRAGQTKNIQYF
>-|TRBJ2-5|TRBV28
CASRDGSLETQYF
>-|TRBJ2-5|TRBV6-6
CASSYGGTSGQETQYF
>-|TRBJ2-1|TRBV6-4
CASSEDTSGPYNEQFF
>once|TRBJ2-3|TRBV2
CASSERWGREGPDTQYF
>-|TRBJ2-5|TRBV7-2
CASSLAPGLAGGGQETQYF
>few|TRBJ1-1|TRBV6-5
CASRVRDRHTEAFF
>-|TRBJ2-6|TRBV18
CASSPRTGDSSGANVLTF
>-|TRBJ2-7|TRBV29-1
CSVVQGSSYEQYF
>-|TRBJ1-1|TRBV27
CASSFAGTIPPEAFF
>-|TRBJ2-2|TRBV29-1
CSVGGTSNTGELFF
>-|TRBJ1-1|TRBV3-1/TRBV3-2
CASSLTVNTEAFF
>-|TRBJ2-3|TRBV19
CASKGSGRTDTQYF
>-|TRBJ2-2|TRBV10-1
CASSTGPGELFF
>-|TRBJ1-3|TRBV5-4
CASSLGGRPGNTIYF
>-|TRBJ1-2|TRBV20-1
CSASPQGNGYTF
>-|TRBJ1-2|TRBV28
CASSLWRDYGYTF
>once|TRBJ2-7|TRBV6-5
CASSIVGTSAHEQYF
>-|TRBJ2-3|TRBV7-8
CASKLAGGGGSTDTQYF
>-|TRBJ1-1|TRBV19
CASSMWQNTEAFF
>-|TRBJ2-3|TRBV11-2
CASSLDQERGQYF
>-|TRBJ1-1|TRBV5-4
CASSLASVNTEAFF
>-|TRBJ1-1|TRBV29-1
CSARAGENTEAFF
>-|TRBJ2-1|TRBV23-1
CASRHTRDRVRHEQFF
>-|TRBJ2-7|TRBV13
CASSFSSEQYF
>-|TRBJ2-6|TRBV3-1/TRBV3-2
CASSQDLTGLSGANVLTF
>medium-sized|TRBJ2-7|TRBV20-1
CSATSGHEQYF
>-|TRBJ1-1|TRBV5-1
CASSSIQGDTEAFF
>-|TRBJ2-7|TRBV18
CASSFGTGRDEQYF
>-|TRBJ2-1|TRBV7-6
CASSSQASGQFF
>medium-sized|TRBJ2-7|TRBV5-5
CARPSGATYEQYF
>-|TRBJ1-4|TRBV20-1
CSAPINEKLFF
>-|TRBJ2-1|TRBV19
CASSPTSGAYNEQFF
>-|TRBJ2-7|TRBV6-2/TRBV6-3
CASSPAGGAYEQYF
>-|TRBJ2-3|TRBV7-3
CASSLLGLAGTSTDTQYF